The following is a T cell receptor beta chain sequence with its context. The antigen remains unidentified. This specimen belongs to a study of OX40 agonist ivuxolimab in advanced cancers. Study-level points and caveats: Determination of antigen specificity was not performed for the expanded peripheral T cells.

In germline, CDR1 is SGHVS, CDR2 FQNEAQ. The CDR3 is 17 amino acids. V shed 5 bases and J 5 bases; nucleotides not matched to a gene: 11. Enrollment shut out patients with autoimmune disease history or systemic immunosuppression. The assay was immunoSEQ multiplex PCR, and TCRdb's table has in-frame clones only and misses some. Of around 64,000 clones in the sample, more than 75% were seen once. The sequence derives from an adult with an advanced solid tumor such as melanoma, head and neck, liver or kidney cancer. The genes are TRBV7-8 and TRBJ2-5; 13 positions agree with TRBD2. This specimen was CD4+ or CD8+ T cells sorted from blood, taken in a trial of the OX40 agonist ivuxolimab. The CDR3 nucleotides are TGTGCCAGCAGCCCCCCTACTAGCGGGGGGGCCTTTGAGACCCAGTACTTC. As protein: CASSPPTSGGAFETQYF.